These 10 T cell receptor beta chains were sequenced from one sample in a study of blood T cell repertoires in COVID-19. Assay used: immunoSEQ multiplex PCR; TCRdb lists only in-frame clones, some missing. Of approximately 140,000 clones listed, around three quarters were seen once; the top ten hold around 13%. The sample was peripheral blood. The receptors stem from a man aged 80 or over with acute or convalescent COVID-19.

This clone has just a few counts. Written as DNA, the CDR3 is TGCAGCGCCGAGGAGACTAACTATGGCTACACCTTC. It is translated as CSAEETNYGYTF. The rearrangement joins TRBV29-1 to TRBJ1-2, with D hard to call. The length of the CDR3 is 12 residues. Germline CDR1 reads SQVTM; CDR2 reads ANQGSEA. V was trimmed by 7 bases and J by 0 bases, leaving 9 bases between them.

CDR3 bases: TGTGCCAGCAGCTCGTCAGTTGGCCAGCCCCAGCATTTT. It specifies CASSSSVGQPQHF. This chain links TRBV7-9 with TRBJ1-5, with no clear D. Trimming stripped 4 bases from V and 7 bases from J, with 11 bases between. Germline loops: CDR1 SEHNR, CDR2 FQNEAQ (reference sequence). This CDR3 comprises 13 residues.

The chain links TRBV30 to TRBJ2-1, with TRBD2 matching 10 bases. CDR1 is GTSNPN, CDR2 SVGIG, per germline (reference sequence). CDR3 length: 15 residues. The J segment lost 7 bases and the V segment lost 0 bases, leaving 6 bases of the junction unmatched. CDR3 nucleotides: TGTGCCTGGAGTGTGAAAGCGGGGGGGCGAAATGAGCAGTTCTTC. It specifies CAWSVKAGGRNEQFF.

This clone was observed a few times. CDR3 in DNA: TGTGCCAGTAGAAAAGGGGACAGTACCTACGAGCAGTACTTC. Encoded protein: CASRKGDSTYEQYF. This rearrangement joins TRBV7-9 to TRBJ2-7; 7 bases line up with TRBD1. CDR1 is SEHNR, CDR2 FQNEAQ, per germline (reference sequence). This CDR3 has 14 residues. The trim removed 9 bases at V and 2 bases at J, leaving 10 bases unmatched.

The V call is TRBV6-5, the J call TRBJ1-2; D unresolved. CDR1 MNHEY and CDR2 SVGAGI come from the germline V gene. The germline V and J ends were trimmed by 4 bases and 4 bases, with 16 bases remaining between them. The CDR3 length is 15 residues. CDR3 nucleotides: TGTGCCAGCAGTTTAGGATGGGCTGGCTTCTATGGCTACACCTTC. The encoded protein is CASSLGWAGFYGYTF.

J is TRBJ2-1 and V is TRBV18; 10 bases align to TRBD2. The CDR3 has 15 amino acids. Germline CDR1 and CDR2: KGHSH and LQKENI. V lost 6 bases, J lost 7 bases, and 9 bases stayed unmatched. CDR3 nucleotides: TGTGCCAGCTCCCCAAGCGGGGGGGCAGGGAATGAGCAGTTCTTC. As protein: CASSPSGGAGNEQFF.

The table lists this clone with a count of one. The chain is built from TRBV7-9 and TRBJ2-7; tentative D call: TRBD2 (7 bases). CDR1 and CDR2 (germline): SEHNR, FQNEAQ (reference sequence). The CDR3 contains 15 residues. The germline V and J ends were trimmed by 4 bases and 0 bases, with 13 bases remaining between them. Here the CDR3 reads CASSSGGLSSYEQYF. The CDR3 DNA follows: TGTGCCAGCAGCTCGGGGGGCCTGAGCTCCTACGAGCAGTACTTC.

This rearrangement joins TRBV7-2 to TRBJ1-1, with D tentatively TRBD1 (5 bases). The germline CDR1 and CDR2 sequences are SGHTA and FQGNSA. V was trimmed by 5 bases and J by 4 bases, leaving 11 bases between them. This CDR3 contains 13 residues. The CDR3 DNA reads TGTGCCAGCAGCGGGGGGTGGGGCACTGAAGCTTTCTTT. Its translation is CASSGGWGTEAFF.

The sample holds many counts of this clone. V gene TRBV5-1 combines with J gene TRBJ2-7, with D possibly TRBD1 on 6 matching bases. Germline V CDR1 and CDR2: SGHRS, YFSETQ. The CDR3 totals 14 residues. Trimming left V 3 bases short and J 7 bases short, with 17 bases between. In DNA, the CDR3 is TGCGCCAGCAGCTACTCAGGGGATCAAGGGGAGCAGTACTTC. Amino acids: CASSYSGDQGEQYF.

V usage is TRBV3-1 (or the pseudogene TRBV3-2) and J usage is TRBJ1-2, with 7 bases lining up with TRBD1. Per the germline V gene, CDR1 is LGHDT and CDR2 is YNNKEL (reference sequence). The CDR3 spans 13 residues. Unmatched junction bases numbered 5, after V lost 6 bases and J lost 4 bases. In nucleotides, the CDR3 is TGTGCCAGCAGTCGGACAGGCGTCTATGGCTACACCTTC. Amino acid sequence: CASSRTGVYGYTF.